The clone carrying this TCR beta chain has only one observation. This entry belongs to a study of technical replicates of blood from four donors. The CDR3 runs to 13 residues. The V gene's germline CDR1 is SQVTM and CDR2 ANQGSEA. V was clipped by 4 bases and J by 5 bases; unmatched bases: 7. Data came from immunoSEQ multiplex PCR; TCRdb stores just in-frame clones and leaves some out. This table has 60,000 to 85,000 clones, nearly 98% appearing once. The specimen was T cells isolated from PBMCs. The V call is TRBV29-1, the J call TRBJ1-1; 7 positions match TRBD1. This clonotype was obtained from a human donor in good health. CDR3: CSVATGRRTEAFF. CDR3 bases: TGCAGCGTTGCGACAGGGAGGAGGACTGAAGCTTTCTTT.